The text below deals with one TCR beta chain. The authors amplified TCR beta CDR3 regions from RNA transcripts. RT-PCR was first run with HTBI primers, then multiplex PCR in a second round. TCRdb re-called the multiplex PCR reads through MiXCR, storing one row per CDR3 protein. Of around 1,200,000 distinct CDR3 sequences listed, about 38% are singletons. The data belong to a study of Graves' ophthalmopathy and Graves' hyperthyroidism. CDR1 SGHTA and CDR2 FQGNSA come from the germline V gene. This CDR3 comprises 15 residues. V was pared by 5 bases and J by 10 bases, with 9 bases of the junction left unmatched.

The sequence was collected from an adult man with Graves' hyperthyroidism. This chain links TRBV7-2 with TRBJ1-6, with TRBD1 matching over 9 bases. The source material was peripheral blood or thyroid tissue (not recorded which). For the CDR3, the DNA is TGTGCCAGCAGCACGATTCGGGGACAGGGATCACCCCTCCACTTT. It specifies CASSTIRGQGSPLHF.